This T cell receptor beta chain came from a study of regulatory T cells in long-lasting Graves disease. Assembly of TCR beta libraries relied on iRepertoire HTBI primers together with Arm-PCR of CDR3 regions. TCRdb analysed the multiplex PCR reads with MiXCR anew, one entry per CDR3 protein. The sample carries under 450,000 distinct CDR3 sequences, about 10% recorded once. Germline CDR1 SEHNR, CDR2 FQNEAQ (reference sequence). The CDR3 loop spans 16 amino acids. The V and J ends lost 4 bases and 0 bases, in that order; junction bases with no gene match: 7. The time point is: newly diagnosed GD, antithyroid drugs for less than 3 months. PBMCs provided the RNA from which the TCR library was made. The sample also formed part of further work on T cells in Graves' hyperthyroidism and ophthalmopathy.

Sample: peripheral blood mononuclear cells (PBMCs), taken at new diagnosis, from a patient treated with antithyroid drugs. The chain has TRBV7-9 and TRBJ2-3, with 7 bases matching TRBD2. The sequence was obtained from a woman in her late teens or twenties with Graves disease. CDR3 DNA: TGTGCCAGCAGCTACCGACTAGCATTAAGCACAGATACGCAGTATTTT. Its protein product is CASSYRLALSTDTQYF.